One sample yielded the 32 T cell receptor beta chains listed below, sequenced in a study of T cells in Graves' hyperthyroidism and ophthalmopathy. Amplification of TCR beta CDR3 regions used RNA as the template. Initially, a first-round RT-PCR of the TCR CDR3 employed the HTBI primer set. TCRdb re-analysed the multiplex PCR reads in MiXCR, keeping a single row per CDR3 protein. In the table there are approximately 600,000 distinct CDR3 sequences, about a fifth of which are singletons. Sequencing was carried out using blood. The receptors originated from a young man with Graves' ophthalmopathy.

This rearrangement joins TRBV6-1 to TRBJ2-3; 8 bases are shared with TRBD2. CDR1 MNHNS and CDR2 SASEGT come from the germline V gene. J gave up 2 bases and V 7 bases, and 8 bases lay outside the gene matches. This CDR3 comprises 15 residues. This CDR3 is CASNSGLDYTDTQYF. CDR3 DNA: TGTGCCAGCAATTCGGGACTAGACTACACAGATACGCAGTATTTT.

This clonotype was observed at least ten times. This chain connects TRBV20-1 to TRBJ2-1; TRBD2 aligns across 9 bases. The germline V gene encodes CDR1 DFQATT and CDR2 SNEGSKA (reference sequence). The CDR3 length is 15 residues. The junction had 10 bases not matched to a gene; V was cut back by 6 bases and J by 4 bases. The CDR3 protein is CSALSGTSRYNEQFF. CDR3 DNA sequence: TGCAGTGCGCTGTCCGGGACTAGCAGATACAATGAGCAGTTCTTC.

This clonotype has more than one count but fewer than ten. The chain joins TRBV30 to TRBJ1-1, with 9 bases identical to TRBD1. Germline trimming cut 4 bases from V and 5 bases from J; bases unmatched to any gene: 17. The CDR3 is made up of 17 amino acids. Germline CDR1 GTSNPN, CDR2 SVGIG (reference sequence). CDR3: CAWTIGTTGGWETEAFF. The CDR3 DNA follows: TGTGCCTGGACCATAGGGACCACAGGGGGCTGGGAGACTGAAGCTTTCTTT.

The chain links TRBV5-1 to TRBJ2-2; D call uncertain. CDR1 is SGHRS and CDR2 is YFSETQ in the germline V gene. This CDR3 has 14 residues. V was cut by 0 bases and J by 4 bases, with 7 bases left in between. The CDR3 spells CASSLEEVTGELFF. DNA of the CDR3: TGCGCCAGCAGCTTGGAAGAGGTCACCGGGGAGCTGTTTTTT.

The chain couples TRBV14 to TRBJ1-4; no clear D. This CDR3 spans 13 amino acids. V was shortened by 6 bases and J by 5 bases, with 10 bases between the two germline ends. Germline lookup yields CDR1 SGHDN and CDR2 FVKESK. The CDR3 reads CASRRAPNEKLFF. The CDR3 DNA reads TGTGCCAGCAGAAGAGCCCCCAATGAAAAACTGTTTTTT.

The gene calls are TRBV5-1 and TRBJ2-3, with TRBD1 matching 8 bases. V dropped 8 bases and J dropped 6; count of bases not matched to a gene: 14. The CDR3 is 15 residues long. The germline V gene has CDR1 SGHRS and CDR2 YFSETQ. As DNA, the CDR3 is TGCGCCAGTCTACCCGGACAGGGCGCAGGGGATACGCAGTATTTT. This encodes CASLPGQGAGDTQYF.

This clonotype came up many times. The gene calls are TRBV6-2 or TRBV6-3 and TRBJ2-1; D uncertain. The germline V gene has CDR1 MNHEY and CDR2 SVGEGT. V was cut by 7 bases and J by 2 bases, with 9 bases left in between. The CDR3 runs to 13 residues. The CDR3 spells CASNRWAYNEQFF. CDR3 in DNA: TGTGCCAGCAACCGGTGGGCCTACAATGAGCAGTTCTTC.

This clonotype was seen at least ten times. The CDR3 DNA sequence: TGCGCCAGCAGCTTGTGGACAGGGGGAGGCAATGAGCAGTTCTTC. Protein sequence: CASSLWTGGGNEQFF. The rearrangement links TRBV5-1 to TRBJ2-1; 10 nucleotides align to TRBD1. Germline V CDR1 and CDR2: SGHRS, YFSETQ. The J segment lost 6 bases and the V segment lost 1 base, leaving 4 bases of the junction unmatched. This CDR3 is 15 amino acids long.

The sample holds a few counts of this clonotype. The chain recombines TRBV29-1 with TRBJ2-3; D might be TRBD1 (5 bases). Trimming cost V 7 bases and J 0 bases, with 17 bases left between them. The CDR3 is 15 amino acids. The V gene's germline CDR1 is SQVTM and CDR2 ANQGSEA. CDR3 coding DNA: TGCAGCGCCTCCAAGGGGTTGGCTAGCACAGATACGCAGTATTTT. It yields the protein CSASKGLASTDTQYF.

This clonotype turned up a few times. The V gene is TRBV18, the J gene TRBJ2-2; 8 bases agree with TRBD2. The CDR3 has 16 residues. J gave up 3 bases and V 0 bases, and 3 bases lay outside the gene matches. Germline CDR1 is KGHSH and CDR2 is LQKENI. CDR3 DNA: TGTGCCAGCTCACCACCGACTAGCGAGCACACCGGGGAGCTGTTTTTT. Residues: CASSPPTSEHTGELFF. Supplemented by reference TRBV18 and TRBJ2-2, the full variable domain reads NAGVMQNPRHLVRRRGQEARLRCSPMKGHSHVYWYRQLPEEGLKFMVYLQKENIIDESGMPKERFSAEFPKEGPSILRIQQVVRGDSAAYFCASSPPTSEHTGELFFGEGSRLTVL.

This clonotype was recorded a few times. The chain links TRBV10-3 to TRBJ2-3, with 9 positions matching TRBD1. The CDR3 sequence is 17 residues long. CDR1 is ENHRY, CDR2 SYGVKD, per germline. Trimming took 0 bases from V and 3 from J; bases not matched to a gene: 7. The CDR3 region has the DNA TGTGCCATCAGTGAGTCGATTAACAGGGGGCTAACAGATACGCAGTATTTT. It yields the protein CAISESINRGLTDTQYF.

This clonotype was seen ten or more times. V usage is TRBV7-2 and J usage is TRBJ2-7; no clear D. Per the germline V gene, CDR1 is SGHTA and CDR2 is FQGNSA. V shed 1 base and J shed 3 bases, with 13 bases lying between them. The CDR3 runs to 15 residues. The CDR3 DNA reads TGTGCCAGCAGCTTAGGAGTAGGGCCGGGCTACGAGCAGTACTTC. Translation gives CASSLGVGPGYEQYF.

Only a few counts were recorded for this clonotype. The rearrangement joins TRBV5-1 to TRBJ1-3; D not certain. The CDR3 has 15 amino acids. Germline V lookup: CDR1 SGHRS, CDR2 YFSETQ. V was cut by 3 bases and J by 0 bases, with 10 bases left in between. CDR3 residues: CASSSDGPSGNTIYF. In DNA form, the CDR3 reads TGCGCCAGCAGCTCGGACGGACCCTCTGGAAACACCATATATTTT.

This clonotype was observed a handful of times. The chain uses TRBV6-2 or TRBV6-3 and TRBJ2-7; possible D gene TRBD2, 6 bases. With 7 bases removed from V and 4 bases from J, the gap between germline ends came to 17 bases. This CDR3 comprises 14 residues. CDR1 and CDR2 from the germline V gene are MNHEY and SVGEGT. The CDR3 bases are TGTGCCAGCATGGCCGGGACTGGGATTTACGAGCAGTACTTC. Amino acid sequence: CASMAGTGIYEQYF.

The chain combines TRBV3-1 with TRBJ2-7; D ambiguous. The V end was cut by 3 bases, the J end by 3 bases, with 9 bases between. Germline loops: CDR1 LGHDT, CDR2 YNNKEL (reference sequence). The CDR3 length is 13 residues. DNA of the CDR3: TGTGCCAGCAGCCAGTCTTGGGACTACGAGCAGTACTTC. Its translation is CASSQSWDYEQYF.

The V and J genes are TRBV7-9 and TRBJ2-4; D gene uncertain. Trimming removed 9 bases at V and 0 bases at J, with 18 bases between. This CDR3 region has 16 residues. The germline V gene encodes CDR1 SEHNR and CDR2 FQNEAQ (reference sequence). CDR3 protein: CASRPPGLVAKNIQYF. The CDR3 region has the DNA TGTGCCAGTAGACCCCCAGGCCTAGTAGCCAAAAACATTCAGTACTTC.

The sample holds a few counts of this clonotype. The V and J genes are TRBV13 and TRBJ2-2, with 13 bases fitting TRBD2. With V trimmed by 5 bases and J by 6 bases, 3 bases remained unmatched. This CDR3 region has 15 residues. CDR1 is PRHDT, CDR2 FYEKMQ, per germline (reference sequence). The CDR3 reads CASSPTSGRSGELFF. The CDR3 DNA sequence: TGTGCCAGCAGCCCGACTAGCGGGAGGTCCGGGGAGCTGTTTTTT.

V is TRBV6-1 and J is TRBJ2-7; TRBD2 matches at 10 bases. V was clipped by 6 bases and J by 3 bases; unmatched bases: 8. This CDR3 spans 15 amino acids. Germline V CDR1 and CDR2: MNHNS, SASEGT. The CDR3 is CASSRGTSEFYEQYF. CDR3 nucleotides: TGTGCCAGCAGCCGCGGGACTAGCGAATTCTACGAGCAGTACTTC.

A note on this clonotype: Its ends do not fully match the called genes, so a read error is possible. V is TRBV7-9 and J is TRBJ2-2, with D maybe TRBD1 (5 bases). The germline gives CDR1 SEHNR, CDR2 FQNEAQ (reference sequence). The CDR3 extends over 12 amino acids. DNA for the CDR3: TGTGCCGGCAGGGCAGCCACCGGGGAGCTGTTTTTT. Amino acid sequence: CAGRAATGELFF.

This clonotype has just a few counts. V is TRBV7-2 and J is TRBJ2-7; D is possibly TRBD2 (5 bases). The germline V gene encodes CDR1 SGHTA and CDR2 FQGNSA. CDR3 length: 15 residues. Trimming removed 1 base at V and 2 bases at J, with 12 bases between. The CDR3 DNA is TGTGCCAGCAGCTTAGTGGGAGAAGGACCCTACGAGCAGTACTTC. It yields the protein CASSLVGEGPYEQYF. Full variable domain (missing parts from reference TRBV7-2 and TRBJ2-7): GAGVSQSPSNKVTEKGKDVELRCDPISGHTALYWYRQSLGQGLEFLIYFQGNSAPDKSGLPSDRFSAERTGGSVSTLTIQRTQQEDSAVYLCASSLVGEGPYEQYFGPGTRLTVT.

This clonotype was detected a few times. The rearrangement links TRBV29-1 to TRBJ2-3; 9 positions match TRBD2. Losses at the gene ends were 2 bases for V and 0 bases for J; bases not matched to a gene: 3. The CDR3 has 15 amino acids. In germline, CDR1 is SQVTM, CDR2 ANQGSEA. CDR3 sequence: CSVEPTSGSTDTQYF. CDR3 in DNA: TGCAGCGTTGAACCGACTAGCGGTAGCACAGATACGCAGTATTTT.

This clonotype was detected only a few times. CDR3 sequence (DNA): TGTGCCAGCAGTTTACGTAGCGGGAGTACCGGGGAGCTGTTTTTT. It encodes CASSLRSGSTGELFF. The rearrangement uses TRBV12-3 or TRBV12-4 and TRBJ2-2; 9 bases are shared with TRBD2. The CDR3 covers 15 residues. With 2 bases clipped from V and 5 bases from J, the junction kept 3 bases outside the gene matches.

J is TRBJ2-6 and V is TRBV29-1; no clear D gene. The ends were cut back, 2 bases at V and 1 base at J, with 6 bases in the middle. The germline CDR1 and CDR2 sequences are SQVTM and ANQGSEA. CDR3 length: 14 amino acids. CDR3: CSVELGSGANVLTF. Written as DNA, the CDR3 is TGCAGCGTTGAATTAGGGTCTGGGGCCAACGTCCTGACTTTC.

The sample holds a few counts of this clonotype. The V and J genes are TRBV20-1 and TRBJ2-5; unclear D gene. This CDR3 is built from 14 residues. Germline V gene sequence: CDR1 DFQATT, CDR2 SNEGSKA (reference sequence). Trimming took off 2 bases at V and 1 base at J, with 11 bases between the two ends. The CDR3 loop is CSARSPRAQETQYF. CDR3 bases: TGCAGTGCTAGATCCCCAAGGGCCCAAGAGACCCAGTACTTC.

The chain carries TRBV27 and TRBJ1-4; the match to TRBD1 covers 8 bases. Germline V lookup: CDR1 MNHEY, CDR2 SMNVEV (reference sequence). The CDR3 has 13 residues. The V gene end was trimmed by 7 bases and the J gene end by 7 bases; junction bases not matched to a gene: 5. In nucleotides, the CDR3 is TGTGCCAGCAACCAGGGGGCCGGTGAAAAACTGTTTTTT. This translates into CASNQGAGEKLFF.

This clonotype has a handful of counts. The gene calls are TRBV7-9 and TRBJ2-3; D not certain. The germline CDR1 and CDR2 sequences are SEHNR and FQNEAQ (reference sequence). V was clipped by 6 bases and J by 8 bases, with 24 bases between them. This CDR3 has 16 amino acids. DNA of the CDR3: TGTGCCAGCAGTTTAACCCCCGGTGTCGGGTCCGGTACGCAGTATTTT. This codes for CASSLTPGVGSGTQYF.

This clonotype came up a few times. The chain links TRBV7-3 to TRBJ2-5; possibly TRBD1 for D (6 bases). The CDR3 runs to 15 residues. Deletions cut 5 bases from V and 4 bases from J, with 17 bases between. Germline CDR1 SGHTA, CDR2 FQGTGA. DNA for the CDR3: TGTGCCAGCAGCCCCGGAACAGGGTCGATAGAGACCCAGTACTTC. It yields the protein CASSPGTGSIETQYF. Full variable domain (missing parts from reference TRBV7-3 and TRBJ2-5): GAGVSQTPSNKVTEKGKYVELRCDPISGHTALYWYRQSLGQGPEFLIYFQGTGAADDSGLPNDRFFAVRPEGSVSTLKIQRTERGDSAVYLCASSPGTGSIETQYFGPGTRLLVL.

This clonotype was recorded a few times. The gene calls are TRBV2 and TRBJ2-1, with TRBD1 identical over 7 bases. V lost 0 bases and J lost 6; bases outside the gene matches: 8. Germline assignment: CDR1 SNHLY and CDR2 FYNNEI. The length of the CDR3 is 16 residues. The CDR3 loop is CASSEAPGGLGNEQFF. CDR3 sequence (DNA): TGTGCCAGCAGTGAAGCGCCAGGGGGTCTTGGCAATGAGCAGTTCTTC.

In its sample, this clonotype was seen a few times. V and J are TRBV28 and TRBJ1-6; D gene unclear. This CDR3 has 15 residues. The germline CDR1 and CDR2 sequences are MDHEN and SYDVKM. V lost 4 bases and J lost 9, with 16 bases in between. The CDR3 DNA reads as TGTGCCAGCAGTTCCTGGACCCCAGAGGGTTCACCCCTCCACTTT. It is translated as CASSSWTPEGSPLHF.

The chain uses TRBV7-9 and TRBJ2-3; TRBD1 is a possible D gene (5 bases). The V gene lost 6 bases and the J gene lost 4 bases, with 23 bases spanning the gap. The CDR3 spans 17 residues. CDR1 is SEHNR and CDR2 is FQNEAQ in the germline V gene (reference sequence). The CDR3 nucleotides are TGTGCCAGCAGTCAAGACAGCCTTTCGGGTCGAGCAGATACGCAGTATTTT. As protein: CASSQDSLSGRADTQYF.

The rearrangement uses TRBV19 and TRBJ2-3; weak D call: TRBD2 (6 bases). Deletions cut 3 bases from V and 6 bases from J, with 13 bases between. The CDR3 spans 14 residues. Germline V gives CDR1 LNHDA, CDR2 SQIVND (reference sequence). CDR3 bases: TGTGCCAGTAGTATGGCGGGGCGTAGGGATACGCAGTATTTT. Protein sequence: CASSMAGRRDTQYF. The full variable domain, in which reference TRBV19 and TRBJ2-3 provide the parts outside the CDR3, is DGGITQSPKYLFRKEGQNVTLSCEQNLNHDAMYWYRQDPGQGLRLIYYSQIVNDFQKGDIAEGYSVSREKKESFPLTVTSAQKNPTAFYLCASSMAGRRDTQYFGPGTRLTVL.

The table lists this clonotype with many counts. This chain links TRBV19 with TRBJ2-7; 11 bases map to TRBD2. The CDR3 totals 15 residues. The ends lost 9 bases at V and 1 base at J; junction bases unmatched: 8. Germline V gene data show CDR1 as LNHDA and CDR2 as SQIVND (reference sequence). The CDR3 reads CASSSGTSGSYEQYF. CDR3 in DNA: TGTGCCAGCAGTTCCGGGACTAGCGGTTCCTACGAGCAGTACTTC.